This T cell receptor beta chain was retrieved from a study of T-cell memory formation after mild COVID-19. The overall study: Clusters of TCRs were largely donor specific.

V lost 4 bases to trimming and J lost 0 bases, with 13 bases between them. The germline gives CDR1 SNHLY, CDR2 FYNNEI. CDR3 length: 15 amino acids. Via MiXCR, TCRdb re-called the 5' RACE reads, giving one row per CDR3 protein. Seen here are some 70,000 distinct CDR3 sequences, approximately 15% observed once, and the top ten hold around 29%. This clonotype turned up a few times. Its specificity is unknown. Findings and caveats of the study: Pre-infection memory harbored some responding clones, suggesting cross-reactive memory joined. Clones contracting across day 15 to 85 had a balanced CD4/CD8 profile; later expanding clones leaned CD4+. SARS-CoV-2 specificity was not confirmed for second-wave clones peaking on day 37.

The clonotype comes from an adult woman who had mild COVID-19 (a few samples of this study predate the infection). Cell type and time point are not known. The sample consisted of PBMCs or a T cell subset sorted from them (not recorded which). The chain couples TRBV2 to TRBJ2-7; D is ambiguous. CDR3 sequence (DNA): TGTGCCAGCAGTGTTTTAAGAGAGATCTCCTACGAGCAGTACTTC. It codes for CASSVLREISYEQYF.